The 25 T cell receptor beta chains below all came from one sample that was sequenced in a study of blood T cell repertoires in COVID-19. TCRdb keeps only in-frame clones here, not all; method: immunoSEQ multiplex PCR. This sample yields fewer than 450,000 clones, of which around 87% are seen a single time; about 6% belongs to the top ten. What was sequenced was peripheral blood. The receptor set was obtained from a woman aged 45-65 years with COVID-19, enrolled during active disease.

V usage is TRBV6-5 and J usage is TRBJ2-7; TRBD2 matches 7 bases. Germline V lookup: CDR1 MNHEY, CDR2 SVGAGI. V shed 7 bases, J shed 3 bases, and the junction held 9 bases outside the gene matches. The CDR3 consists of 14 residues. The CDR3 sequence is CASTELAFDYEQYF. DNA of the CDR3: TGTGCCAGCACCGAACTAGCGTTTGACTACGAGCAGTACTTC.

The CDR3 sequence: CASSLAGEQQYF. The CDR3 nucleotides read TGTGCCAGCAGCCTTGCGGGAGAGCAGCAGTACTTC. The chain is built from TRBV14 and TRBJ2-7, with TRBD2 identical over 7 bases. Germline lookup yields CDR1 SGHDN and CDR2 FVKESK. There are 12 residues in the CDR3. The J segment lost 8 bases and the V segment lost 4 bases, leaving 5 bases of the junction unmatched.

The rearrangement uses TRBV12-3 or TRBV12-4 and TRBJ1-4; no clear D. The CDR3 is made up of 12 amino acids. V shed 6 bases and J shed 3 bases, with 5 bases lying between them. The CDR3 spells CASRGPNEKLFF. The CDR3 DNA is TGTGCCAGCAGGGGCCCTAATGAAAAACTGTTTTTT.

J is TRBJ2-7 and V is TRBV7-3; 8 bases match TRBD1. In germline, CDR1 is SGHTA, CDR2 FQGTGA. This CDR3 spans 13 amino acids. The CDR3 region has the DNA TGTGCTTTTCCGGGACAGGATTTGTACGAGCAGTACTTC. It is translated as CAFPGQDLYEQYF.

The rearrangement uses TRBV7-3 and TRBJ2-3, with TRBD1 matching 10 bases. Trimming took 4 bases from V and 5 from J; bases not matched to a gene: 6. CDR1 and CDR2 from the germline V gene are SGHTA and FQGTGA. This CDR3 contains 15 residues. The CDR3 DNA is TGTGCCAGCAGCTCCGGGGACAGGGGTGTAGATACGCAGTATTTT. Protein product: CASSSGDRGVDTQYF.

The chain couples TRBV5-6 to TRBJ1-1; D is possibly TRBD1 (6 bases). Germline CDR1 SGHDT, CDR2 YYEEEE. V lost 0 bases and J lost 5, with 17 bases in between. This CDR3 comprises 16 residues. Here the CDR3 DNA reads TGTGCCAGCAGCTTGGGAGCCTTCAATCAGGGGACTGAAGCTTTCTTT. Amino acids: CASSLGAFNQGTEAFF.

The J gene is TRBJ1-3, the V gene TRBV3-1 (or the pseudogene TRBV3-2), with a weak D call TRBD1 (6 bases). The CDR3 has 18 residues. Between the trimmed V and J ends, which lost 2 bases and 0 bases, there was a span of 17 bases. Germline CDR1 LGHDT, CDR2 YNNKEL (reference sequence). CDR3 protein: CASSQLTGSAVSGNTIYF. The CDR3 DNA is TGTGCCAGCAGCCAACTAACAGGGAGCGCCGTCTCTGGAAACACCATATATTTT.

The chain couples TRBV28 to TRBJ2-2; D remains unclear. Trimming took 2 bases from V and 6 from J, leaving 13 bases between them. The germline V gene encodes CDR1 MDHEN and CDR2 SYDVKM. The CDR3 is 15 amino acids. The CDR3 DNA is TGTGCCAGCAGTTTAACGACTCTCGGGTCCGGGGAGCTGTTTTTT. Translated, it gives CASSLTTLGSGELFF. The entire variable domain, with the rest obtained from reference TRBV28 and TRBJ2-2, is as follows: DVKVTQSSRYLVKRTGEKVFLECVQDMDHENMFWYRQDPGLGLRLIYFSYDVKMKEKGDIPEGYSVSREKKERFSLILESASTNQTSMYLCASSLTTLGSGELFFGEGSRLTVL.

With respect to this clone: The junction shows a germline mismatch at one end, possibly a read error. This chain joins TRBV2 and TRBJ1-2; 9 bases match TRBD1. Germline lookup yields CDR1 SNHLY and CDR2 FYNNEI. This CDR3 is 13 amino acids long. CDR3 coding DNA: TGTGCCAGCAGTGAGAGGGCGGGGGGACAGGGACCATTC. Amino acid sequence: CASSERAGGQGPF.

V gene TRBV7-9 combines with J gene TRBJ1-1; TRBD1 matches at 7 bases. CDR3 length equals 13 residues. Germline V gives CDR1 SEHNR, CDR2 FQNEAQ (reference sequence). V lost 5 bases to trimming and J lost 5 bases; unmatched junction nucleotides: 5. The CDR3 region is CASSQTGLTEAFF. The CDR3 nucleotides are TGTGCCAGCAGCCAGACAGGGTTGACTGAAGCTTTCTTT.

This chain connects TRBV7-9 to TRBJ2-3; a weak D match, TRBD1 (6 bases). The germline V gene encodes CDR1 SEHNR and CDR2 FQNEAQ (reference sequence). V gave up 3 bases and J gave up 2 bases, with 18 bases separating them. CDR3 length equals 17 residues. CDR3 loop: CASSFFRRTAHTDTQYF. The CDR3 DNA is TGTGCCAGCAGCTTTTTCCGCAGGACAGCTCACACAGATACGCAGTATTTT.

This clone has more than one count but fewer than ten. V gene TRBV6-5 combines with J gene TRBJ1-6, with D unresolved. Germline CDR1 is MNHEY and CDR2 is SVGAGI. V was shortened by 5 bases and J by 3 bases, with 5 bases between the two germline ends. This CDR3 has 13 residues. The CDR3 sequence is CASSPSYNSPLHF. The CDR3 DNA is TGTGCCAGCAGTCCGAGCTATAATTCACCCCTCCACTTT.

This chain connects TRBV30 to TRBJ2-7, with TRBD2 as a possible D gene (6 bases). CDR1 and CDR2 (germline): GTSNPN, SVGIG (reference sequence). Trimming took off 3 bases at V and 5 bases at J, with 14 bases between the two ends. The CDR3 runs to 13 residues. The CDR3 loop reads CAWSPTSLHEQYF. In DNA form, the CDR3 reads TGTGCCTGGAGCCCCACTAGCTTGCACGAGCAGTACTTC.

The rearrangement uses TRBV5-1 and TRBJ2-2; D may be TRBD2 (6 bases). Trimming removed 4 bases at V and 9 bases at J, with 16 bases between. Germline CDR1 and CDR2: SGHRS and YFSETQ. CDR3 length: 14 amino acids. The CDR3 DNA follows: TGCGCCAGCAGCCTCTACCCCGGAGGGAGGGAGCTGTTTTTT. It codes for CASSLYPGGRELFF. Based on the CDR3 plus reference TRBV5-1 and TRBJ2-2, the full variable domain is KAGVTQTPRYLIKTRGQQVTLSCSPISGHRSVSWYQQTPGQGLQFLFEYFSETQRNKGNFPGRFSGRQFSNSRSEMNVSTLELGDSALYLCASSLYPGGRELFFGEGSRLTVL.

This chain joins TRBV25-1 and TRBJ2-7; TRBD1 aligns across 8 bases. This CDR3 has 15 residues. With 5 bases clipped from V and 3 bases from J, the junction kept 9 bases outside the gene matches. Germline CDR1 MGHDK, CDR2 SYGVNS. As DNA, the CDR3 is TGTGCCAGCAGTCAGGGACAGGTTTCACACTACGAGCAGTACTTC. It codes for CASSQGQVSHYEQYF.

This chain uses TRBV2 with TRBJ1-2, with no clear D. Germline V gene sequence: CDR1 SNHLY, CDR2 FYNNEI. The CDR3 length is 16 residues. Trimming pared 3 bases from V and 0 bases from J, leaving 14 bases between. The CDR3 sequence: CASSDASSPTNYGYTF. The CDR3 nucleotides are TGTGCCAGCAGTGACGCAAGTAGTCCGACTAACTATGGCTACACCTTC.

This sequence joins TRBV5-4 and TRBJ1-6; 8 nucleotides match TRBD1. Per the germline V gene, CDR1 is SGHNT and CDR2 is YYREEE (reference sequence). The CDR3 contains 17 residues. V trimming: 3 bases; J trimming: 7 bases; junction bases outside the gene matches: 12. The CDR3 bases are TGTGCCAGCAGCTCACCAACTGACAGGGGCAGAAATTCACCCCTCCACTTT. It yields the protein CASSSPTDRGRNSPLHF.

The rearrangement joins TRBV25-1 to TRBJ1-1, with a weak D call TRBD1 (5 bases). The CDR3 covers 17 residues. The V gene lost 1 base and the J gene lost 10 bases, with 25 bases spanning the gap. Germline V gives CDR1 MGHDK, CDR2 SYGVNS. This CDR3 reads CASSEWRVDTPRRGAFF. In nucleotides, the CDR3 is TGTGCCAGCAGTGAATGGAGGGTAGACACCCCCCGGAGGGGAGCTTTCTTT.

CDR3 region: CASSLFGLGDFSEQFF. The DNA for the CDR3 is TGTGCCAGCAGTCTTTTCGGACTAGGGGATTTCAGTGAGCAGTTCTTC. The chain combines TRBV27 with TRBJ2-1; 7 bases are a match to TRBD2. Per germline, CDR1 MNHEY and CDR2 SMNVEV (reference sequence). V shed 5 bases, J shed 9 bases, and the junction held 16 bases outside the gene matches. The CDR3 has 16 amino acids.

The chain joins TRBV28 to TRBJ2-2; D might be TRBD1 (6 bases). Between the trimmed V and J ends, which lost 7 bases and 0 bases, there was a span of 12 bases. The CDR3 length is 15 residues. Germline CDR1 and CDR2: MDHEN and SYDVKM. CDR3 loop: CASTAGTSNTGELFF. CDR3 in DNA: TGTGCCAGCACCGCCGGGACATCGAACACCGGGGAGCTGTTTTTT.

The count of this clone is one. V usage is TRBV12-3 or TRBV12-4 and J usage is TRBJ1-2; D unclear. The CDR3 is 11 amino acids. Trimming removed 8 bases from V and 5 bases from J, with 9 bases in between. CDR3 coding DNA: TGTGCCAGCTCCTCGCGGTATGGCTACACCTTC. Translated, it gives CASSSRYGYTF.

The chain combines TRBV7-2 with TRBJ2-5; TRBD2 agrees at 7 bases. V lost 6 bases to trimming and J lost 0 bases; unmatched junction nucleotides: 7. CDR3 length: 15 residues. CDR1 is SGHTA, CDR2 FQGNSA, per germline. DNA for the CDR3: TGTGCCAGCAGAAAAGAACTAGCGTACCAAGAGACCCAGTACTTC. Translated, it gives CASRKELAYQETQYF.

The CDR3, as DNA: TGTGCCACCAGCTCTCCCGGGGGACAGGGGGCACAAGAGACCCAGTACTTC. This gives the protein CATSSPGGQGAQETQYF. The chain has TRBV15 and TRBJ2-5; 12 bases align to TRBD1. The J segment lost 2 bases and the V segment lost 5 bases, leaving 9 bases of the junction unmatched. Germline V gene sequence: CDR1 LNHNV, CDR2 YYDKDF (reference sequence). The length of the CDR3 is 17 residues.

This chain joins TRBV30 and TRBJ1-2; D perhaps matches TRBD1 (5 bases). V gave up 3 bases and J gave up 4 bases, with 15 bases separating them. Germline assignment: CDR1 GTSNPN and CDR2 SVGIG (reference sequence). The CDR3 contains 14 residues. The CDR3 protein is CAWSSTALVYGYTF. As DNA, the CDR3 is TGTGCCTGGAGCTCGACAGCTCTCGTCTATGGCTACACCTTC.

The CDR3 sequence: CASSPGLAEYNEQFF. CDR3 DNA: TGTGCCAGCAGTCCCGGACTAGCGGAATACAATGAGCAGTTCTTC. This chain connects TRBV3-1 (or the pseudogene TRBV3-2) to TRBJ2-1, with 10 bases matching TRBD2. This CDR3 is 15 amino acids long. The germline V gene encodes CDR1 LGHDT and CDR2 YNNKEL (reference sequence). V trimming: 6 bases; J trimming: 4 bases; junction bases outside the gene matches: 6.